The clone carrying this TCR beta chain was observed a handful of times. The antigen is undetermined. The data are from a study of cytomegalovirus exposure and HLA in healthy donors. Study-wide context: Within an early data release were roughly 90 million unique TCRs drawn from HLA-typed donors.

Trimming at V came to 2 bases and at J to 4 bases, leaving 7 bases not matched to a gene. The germline gives CDR1 SGHRS, CDR2 YFSETQ. The CDR3 has 16 amino acids. The study, taken as a whole, reports: Most likely, a cluster of highly shared sequence variants arose as a sequencing artifact.

Primers: 60 Vbeta forward and 13 Jbeta reverse. Clones were sequenced by immunoSEQ multiplex PCR, and TCRdb holds only the in-frame ones, with some missing. The table lists about 190,000 clones, around 77% of them singletons. The chain is built from TRBV5-1 and TRBJ2-2, with 8 bases aligning to TRBD2. Sequencing used PBMCs. The source of this sequence is a woman aged 18-29 years in good health and CMV-seronegative. For the CDR3, the DNA is TGCGCCAGCAGCTTCTTAGCGGGGAAAAGCACCGGGGAGCTGTTTTTT. It translates to CASSFLAGKSTGELFF.